A selection of T cell receptor beta chains follows, all from one sample in a study of cytomegalovirus exposure and HLA in healthy donors. The table came from immunoSEQ multiplex PCR; TCRdb's copy has only in-frame clones and leaves some out. The profile shows approximately 200,000 clones, 80% to 85% of them singletons. The sequenced material came from PBMCs. The receptors derive from a young woman in good health and CMV-seronegative. Both conserved end residues are part of each CDR3. D genes are given only for firm matches. Size values are once, few and many counts, or a class for expanded clones, and some rows have none.

j_call,v_call,d_call,clone_size,cdr3_length,cdr3_nt,cdr3_aa
TRBJ2-1,TRBV7-9,.,.,14,TGTGCCAGCAGCTTAGCGGGGGGGCTCAATGAGCAGTTCTTC,CASSLAGGLNEQFF
TRBJ2-3,TRBV27,.,.,14,TGTGCCAGCAGTTTATCTAGGGGCTCATATACGCAGTATTTT,CASSLSRGSYTQYF
TRBJ2-1,TRBV9,TRBD2,.,16,TGTGCCAGCAGCCCCATAGGTAGCGGGAGGGGCTATGAGCAGTTCTTC,CASSPIGSGRGYEQFF
TRBJ2-7,TRBV23-1,.,.,18,TGCGCCAGCAGCACTAGAGGGCCCCAGGTAGGATCCTCCTACGAGCAGTACTTC,CASSTRGPQVGSSYEQYF
TRBJ1-2,TRBV2,TRBD1,.,14,TGTGCCAGCAGTGATGTCAGGGGGCACTATGGCTACACCTTC,CASSDVRGHYGYTF
TRBJ1-2,TRBV28,.,once,15,TGTGCCAGCAGTTTGTCTGGCGGGGGGAACTATGGCTACACCTTC,CASSLSGGGNYGYTF
TRBJ2-7,TRBV6-6,.,.,14,TGTGCCAGCAGCCCCCGTGACAGCTCCTACGAGCAGTACTTC,CASSPRDSSYEQYF
TRBJ1-2,TRBV28,.,many,15,TGTGCCAGCAGGCCGACCGGGACTGCTAACTATGGCTACACCTTC,CASRPTGTANYGYTF
TRBJ2-7,TRBV7-9,TRBD2,.,16,TGTGCCAGCAGCCCGGGACTAGCGGGACGCTCCTACGAGCAGTACTTC,CASSPGLAGRSYEQYF
TRBJ1-5,TRBV6-1,.,few,17,TGTGCCAGCAGTGCGAGGACAGCTACGATGGGCAATCAGCCCCAGCATTTT,CASSARTATMGNQPQHF
TRBJ1-6,TRBV6-5,TRBD1,.,15,TGTGCCAGCAGACGGGACAGGGGTCCTTATTCACCCCTCCACTTT,CASRRDRGPYSPLHF
TRBJ1-1,TRBV5-1,.,.,13,TGCGCCAGCAGCTTGGGGGGAGAGTTTGAAGCTTTCTTT,CASSLGGEFEAFF
TRBJ2-6,TRBV7-3,.,.,16,TGTGCCAGCAGCCGAAGACGGGGCTCTGGGGCCAACGTCCTGACTTTC,CASSRRRGSGANVLTF
TRBJ1-1,TRBV5-1,TRBD1,once,14,TGCGCCAGCAGCCTAAGGACAGGGCCCAGTGAAGCTTTCTTT,CASSLRTGPSEAFF
TRBJ2-7,TRBV5-6,TRBD2,.,15,TGTGCCAGCAGCTTGGTAGGGCGGGGGGGAGGTGAGCAGTACTTC,CASSLVGRGGGEQYF
TRBJ1-1,TRBV15,.,few,14,TGTGCCACCAGCAGAGATCGGGGGAGCACTGAAGCTTTCTTT,CATSRDRGSTEAFF
TRBJ1-4,TRBV11-2,.,.,14,TGTGCCAGCAGCCCAGGATCAACTAATGAAAAACTGTTTTTT,CASSPGSTNEKLFF
TRBJ2-7,TRBV27,TRBD2,few,15,TGTGCCAGCAGTTTCCTGGGACTAGAAGGGAGCGAGCAGTACTTC,CASSFLGLEGSEQYF
TRBJ2-7,TRBV19,TRBD2,.,14,TGTGCCAGTAGTCACGGGGGGACGCAAAACGAGCAGTACTTC,CASSHGGTQNEQYF
TRBJ2-7,TRBV2,TRBD2,.,13,TGTGCCAGCAAGACTAGCGGGCTCTACGAGCAGTACTTC,CASKTSGLYEQYF
TRBJ2-1,TRBV7-8,.,few,13,TGTGCCAGCTGCCCGATGAGTTACAATGAGCAGTTCTTC,CASCPMSYNEQFF
TRBJ1-3,TRBV7-9,.,.,14,TGTGCCAGCAGCTTTGGTCAGGGGGGAAACACCATATATTTT,CASSFGQGGNTIYF
TRBJ2-7,TRBV28,TRBD1,.,14,TGTGCCAGCAGTGTGAACAGGGGACCTTACGAGCAGTACTTC,CASSVNRGPYEQYF
TRBJ2-3,TRBV30,.,.,14,TGTGCCTGGAGTGTACGCAGGGGGGCGGATACGCAGTATTTT,CAWSVRRGADTQYF
TRBJ2-7,TRBV4-1,TRBD1,few,16,TGCGCCAGCAGCCAAGAGATTCAGGGGGCGAGTAACGAGCAGTACTTC,CASSQEIQGASNEQYF
TRBJ2-7,TRBV2,TRBD2,.,12,TGTGCCAGCAGTGTTCAGACTAGCGCGACTTTCTTC,CASSVQTSATFF
TRBJ1-1,TRBV7-6,.,.,16,TGTGCCAGCAGCCCTACCCGTGCGGAGCTGAACACTGAAGCTTTCTTT,CASSPTRAELNTEAFF
TRBJ2-5,TRBV5-4,TRBD2,.,14,TGTGCCAGCAGCGGAAGGGAGGGTGCAGAGACCCAGTACTTC,CASSGREGAETQYF
TRBJ2-1,TRBV12-5,.,.,15,TGTGCTAGTGGTTTGGCGGGACAATCCTACAATGAGCAGTTCTTC,CASGLAGQSYNEQFF
TRBJ1-5,TRBV27,.,.,18,TGTGCCAGCAGTTCCCGGACACGGGGGGCGGCAAGCAATCAGCCCCAGCATTTT,CASSSRTRGAASNQPQHF
TRBJ2-5,TRBV4-2,TRBD2,few,15,TGTGCCAGCTCTTCGGGCGGGAGGGGTCCAGAGACCCAGTACTTC,CASSSGGRGPETQYF
TRBJ2-4,TRBV27,TRBD1,.,17,TGTGCCAGCAGTTTCAGGACAGGGGGATTTGGCAAAAACATTCAGTACTTC,CASSFRTGGFGKNIQYF